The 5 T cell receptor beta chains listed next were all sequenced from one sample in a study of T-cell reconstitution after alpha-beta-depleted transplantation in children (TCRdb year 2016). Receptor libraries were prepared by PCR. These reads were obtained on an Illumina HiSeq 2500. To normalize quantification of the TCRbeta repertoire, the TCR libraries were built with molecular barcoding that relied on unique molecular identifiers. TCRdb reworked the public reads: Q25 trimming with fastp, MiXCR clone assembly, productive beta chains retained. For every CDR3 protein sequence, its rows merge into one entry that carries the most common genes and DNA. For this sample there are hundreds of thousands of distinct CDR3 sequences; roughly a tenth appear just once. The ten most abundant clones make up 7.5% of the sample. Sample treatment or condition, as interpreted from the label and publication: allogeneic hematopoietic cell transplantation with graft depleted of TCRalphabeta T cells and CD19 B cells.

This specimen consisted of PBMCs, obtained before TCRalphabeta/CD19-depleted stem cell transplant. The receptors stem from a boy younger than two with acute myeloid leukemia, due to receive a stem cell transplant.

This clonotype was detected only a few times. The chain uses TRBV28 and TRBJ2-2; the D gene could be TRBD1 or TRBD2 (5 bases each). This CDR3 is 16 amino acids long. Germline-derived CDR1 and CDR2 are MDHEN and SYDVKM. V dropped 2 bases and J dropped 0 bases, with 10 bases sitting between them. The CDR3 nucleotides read TGTGCCAGCAGTTTAGTCGGGGCTCCGAACACCGGGGAGCTGTTTTTT. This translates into CASSLVGAPNTGELFF. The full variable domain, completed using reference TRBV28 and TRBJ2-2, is DVKVTQSSRYLVKRTGEKVFLECVQDMDHENMFWYRQDPGLGLRLIYFSYDVKMKEKGDIPEGYSVSREKKERFSLILESASTNQTSMYLCASSLVGAPNTGELFFGEGSRLTVL.

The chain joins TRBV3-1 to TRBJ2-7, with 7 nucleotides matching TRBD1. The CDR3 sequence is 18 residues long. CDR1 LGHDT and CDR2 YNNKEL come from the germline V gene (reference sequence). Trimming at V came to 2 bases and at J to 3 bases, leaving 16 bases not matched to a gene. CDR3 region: CASSQHSLGTVNDYEQYF. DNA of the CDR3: TGTGCCAGCAGCCAACACTCGCTGGGGACAGTGAATGACTACGAGCAGTACTTC.

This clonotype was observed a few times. CDR3 protein: CASRGQGRTSSPYEQYF. CDR3 DNA: TGTGCCAGCAGGGGACAGGGGAGGACTAGTTCGCCCTACGAGCAGTACTTC. The J gene is TRBJ2-7, the V gene TRBV6-5; 10 nucleotides line up with TRBD1. CDR3 length: 17 amino acids. Germline CDR1 reads MNHEY; CDR2 reads SVGAGI. V lost 6 bases, J lost 2 bases, and 13 bases stayed unmatched.

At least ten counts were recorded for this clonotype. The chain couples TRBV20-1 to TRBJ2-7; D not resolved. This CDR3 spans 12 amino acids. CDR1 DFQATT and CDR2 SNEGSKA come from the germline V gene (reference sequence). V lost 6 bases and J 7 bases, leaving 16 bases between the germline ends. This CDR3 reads CSAPPRNREQYF. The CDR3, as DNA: TGCAGTGCCCCCCCGCGGAATAGAGAGCAGTACTTC.

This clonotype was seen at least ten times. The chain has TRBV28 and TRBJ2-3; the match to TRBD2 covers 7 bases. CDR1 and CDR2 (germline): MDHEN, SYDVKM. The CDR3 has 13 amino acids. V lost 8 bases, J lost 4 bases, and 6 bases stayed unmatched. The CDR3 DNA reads TGTGCCAGCCGGCCTAGCGGAGCAGATACGCAGTATTTT. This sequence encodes CASRPSGADTQYF.